This TCR beta chain was recovered during a study of T cell changes during pregnancy in multiple sclerosis. Libraries were prepared by immunoSEQ multiplex PCR; TCRdb keeps only in-frame clonotypes and omits some of them. The sample yields about 93,000 clones, around 92% seen once. The germline CDR1 and CDR2 sequences are LGHNA and YNFKEQ. This CDR3 spans 20 amino acids. The J segment lost 0 bases and the V segment lost 4 bases, leaving 14 bases of the junction unmatched. This specimen was peripheral blood, taken after pregnancy. This TCR was recovered from a female donor in good health, enrolled as a control in a pregnancy study. The chain combines TRBV4-2 with TRBJ1-6; 8 positions match TRBD1. CDR3 nucleotide sequence: TGTGCCAGCAGCCGCCAGTCCCCGGGACAGGCGAGCTCCTATAATTCACCCCTCCACTTT. It translates to CASSRQSPGQASSYNSPLHF.